Included here is one T cell receptor (beta chain) sequence, with context. Its antigen is not known. Trimming took off 5 bases at V and 0 bases at J, with 2 bases between the two ends. CDR1 and CDR2 (germline): SGHAT, FQNNGV. This CDR3 spans 11 amino acids. The entry originates in a study of OX40 agonist ivuxolimab in advanced cancers. General study points: At doses 0.1 to 3.0 mg/kg, CD4+ and CD8+ clones expanded.

Sequencing used immunoSEQ multiplex PCR; TCRdb keeps in-frame clones, though not all of them. The sample contains about 70,000 clones, roughly 88% of which appear only once. Sequencing was performed on CD4+ or CD8+ T cells sorted from blood, taken in a trial of the OX40 agonist ivuxolimab. This chain links TRBV11-2 with TRBJ2-7, with D hard to call. This receptor was taken from an adult with an advanced solid tumor such as melanoma, head and neck, liver or kidney cancer. DNA of the CDR3: TGTGCCAGCAGCGCCTCCTACGAGCAGTACTTC. Protein product: CASSASYEQYF.